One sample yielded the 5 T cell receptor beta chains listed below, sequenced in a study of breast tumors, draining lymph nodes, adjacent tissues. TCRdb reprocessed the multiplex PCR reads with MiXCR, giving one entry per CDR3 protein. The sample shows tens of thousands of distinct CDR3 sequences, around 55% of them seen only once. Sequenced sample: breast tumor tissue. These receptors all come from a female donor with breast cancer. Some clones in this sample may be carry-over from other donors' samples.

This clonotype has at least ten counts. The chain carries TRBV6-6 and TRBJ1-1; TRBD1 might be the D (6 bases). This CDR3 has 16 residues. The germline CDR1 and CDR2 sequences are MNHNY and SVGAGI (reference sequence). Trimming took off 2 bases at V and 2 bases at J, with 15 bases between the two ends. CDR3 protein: CASSYGRNRANTEAFF. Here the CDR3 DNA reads TGTGCCAGCAGTTACGGACGTAACAGGGCTAACACTGAAGCTTTCTTT.

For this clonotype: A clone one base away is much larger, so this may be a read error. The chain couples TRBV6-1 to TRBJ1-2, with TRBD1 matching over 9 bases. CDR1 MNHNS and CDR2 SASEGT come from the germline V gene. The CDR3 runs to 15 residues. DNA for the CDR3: TGTGCCAGCAGTCCCGGGACAGGGAACAACTATGGCCACACCTTC. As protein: CASSPGTGNNYGHTF.

CDR3 DNA: TGTGCCAGCAGCTACGGGACTCGACAAAGGGGTTGTCCCCTCCACTTT. It encodes CASSYGTRQRGCPLHF. The chain couples TRBV7-3 to TRBJ1-6, with TRBD1 as a possible D gene (5 bases). Germline CDR1 is SGHTA and CDR2 is FQGTGA. V dropped 4 bases and J dropped 13 bases, with 23 bases sitting between them. The CDR3 loop spans 16 amino acids.

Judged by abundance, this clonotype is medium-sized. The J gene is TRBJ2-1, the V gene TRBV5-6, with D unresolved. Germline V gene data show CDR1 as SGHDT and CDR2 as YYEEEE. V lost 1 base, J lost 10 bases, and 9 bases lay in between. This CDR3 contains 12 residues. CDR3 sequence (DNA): TGTGCCAGCAGCTTGAAAAGATGGGAGCAGTTCTTC. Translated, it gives CASSLKRWEQFF.

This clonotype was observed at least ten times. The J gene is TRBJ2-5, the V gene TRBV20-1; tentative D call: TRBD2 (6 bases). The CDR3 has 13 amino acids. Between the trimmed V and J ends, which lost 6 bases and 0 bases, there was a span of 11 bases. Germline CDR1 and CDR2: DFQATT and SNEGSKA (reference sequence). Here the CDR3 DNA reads TGCAGTGCCTGGGGACTGAACCAAGAGACCCAGTACTTC. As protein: CSAWGLNQETQYF.